These 3 T cell receptor beta chains came from one sample sequenced in a study of T cell responses to AZD1222 COVID-19 vaccine. Sequencing used immunoSEQ multiplex PCR; TCRdb keeps in-frame clones, though not all of them. Of about 150,000 clones in the sample, around 90% were seen once. Sequencing used peripheral blood, obtained on day 0 of AZD1222 vaccination. The receptor source for this set is an adult in good health.

V is TRBV14 and J is TRBJ2-7; the D gene is possibly TRBD2 (5 bases). Germline V CDR1 and CDR2: SGHDN, FVKESK. This CDR3 comprises 13 residues. Trimming removed 5 bases at V and 6 bases at J, with 14 bases between. CDR3 in amino acids: CASSAELGREQYF. As DNA, the CDR3 is TGTGCCAGCAGCGCTGAACTAGGGCGCGAGCAGTACTTC.

The J gene is TRBJ1-2, the V gene TRBV9; TRBD1 aligns across 9 bases. Per germline, CDR1 SGDLS and CDR2 YYNGEE. The V segment lost 3 bases and the J segment 4 bases; nucleotides outside the gene matches: 13. The CDR3 has 17 residues. In nucleotides, the CDR3 is TGTGCCAGCAGCGGCCGGGACAGGGATTGGTTCGGCTATGGCTACACCTTC. Residues: CASSGRDRDWFGYGYTF.

V gene TRBV30 combines with J gene TRBJ1-4; a possible D gene is TRBD1 (6 bases). Per the germline V gene, CDR1 is GTSNPN and CDR2 is SVGIG (reference sequence). The V gene lost 2 bases and the J gene lost 8 bases, with 15 bases spanning the gap. The CDR3 runs 14 residues. CDR3 coding DNA: TGTGCCTGGAGTCGAGGGGGACAAGCGGAAAAACTGTTTTTT. Residues: CAWSRGGQAEKLFF.